The next 12 T cell receptor beta chains were all read from a single sample in a study of T cell repertoires in cytomegalovirus infection. TCRdb reanalysed the reads using MiXCR and keeps one entry per CDR3 protein. Of more than 85,000 distinct CDR3 sequences in the sample, roughly a quarter were seen once. Sequencing input: CD8+ T cells from PBMCs. All receptors come from a human donor in good health (CMV status not recorded). Some clones in this sample may be carry-over from other donors' samples.

The table lists this clonotype with a few counts. The gene calls are TRBV5-1 and TRBJ2-5; D gene uncertain. Germline loops: CDR1 SGHRS, CDR2 YFSETQ. The CDR3 spans 15 residues. V lost 3 bases to trimming and J lost 1 base, with 13 bases between them. The CDR3 DNA reads as TGCGCCAGCAGCTCTCCCCCGGACGGCCAAGAGACCCAGTACTTC. It encodes CASSSPPDGQETQYF.

The CDR3 nucleotides read TGTGCCAGCTGGTTAGCCCAAACAGGGTTTTCCGAGCAGTACTTC. Its protein is CASWLAQTGFSEQYF. The V call is TRBV27, the J call TRBJ2-7; perhaps TRBD1 as D (6 bases). Trimming pared 8 bases from V and 6 bases from J, leaving 23 bases between. The CDR3 totals 15 residues. The germline V gene has CDR1 MNHEY and CDR2 SMNVEV (reference sequence).

The rearrangement uses TRBV5-1 and TRBJ2-7, with 8 bases lining up with TRBD1. The ends lost 7 bases at V and 3 bases at J; junction bases unmatched: 3. The CDR3 is made up of 12 amino acids. Germline V CDR1 and CDR2: SGHRS, YFSETQ. CDR3 nucleotides: TGCGCCAGCCACGGACAGGGCTACGAGCAGTACTTC. Protein: CASHGQGYEQYF.

CDR3 region: CASRQGWFDEQFF. The CDR3 coding sequence is TGTGCCAGCCGACAGGGGTGGTTCGATGAGCAGTTCTTC. The rearrangement uses TRBV6-2 or TRBV6-3 and TRBJ2-1; 8 positions match TRBD1. Trimming took 8 bases from V and 8 from J; bases not matched to a gene: 8. The CDR3 is 13 residues long. Germline-derived CDR1 and CDR2 are MNHEY and SVGEGT.

This clonotype was counted ten times or more. V is TRBV7-8 and J is TRBJ1-1, with D perhaps matching TRBD1 (5 bases). The V gene lost 4 bases and the J gene lost 7 bases, with 7 bases spanning the gap. Germline V gene data show CDR1 as SGHVS and CDR2 as FQNEAQ. The CDR3 runs 11 residues. The CDR3 nucleotides read TGTGCCAGCAGCTCGCAGGGTGAAGCTTTCTTT. Amino acid sequence: CASSSQGEAFF.

To note about this clonotype: The junction departs from germline at one end; a sequencing error may be responsible. The chain carries TRBV27 and TRBJ2-1; 7 bases fit TRBD2. Germline CDR1 is MNHEY and CDR2 is SMNVEV (reference sequence). This CDR3 is 13 amino acids long. The CDR3 DNA reads TGTGCCAGCAGTGTATCCCCGGACTGGGGGGGGGTCTTC. It yields the protein CASSVSPDWGGVF.

A word on this clonotype: Just one base apart from a much larger clone, this may be a read error. The genes are TRBV7-4 and TRBJ1-5; 7 bases line up with TRBD1. With V trimmed by 5 bases and J by 4 bases, 5 bases remained unmatched. The CDR3 consists of 14 residues. Germline V gene data show CDR1 as SGHVT and CDR2 as SQSDAQ. The CDR3 bases are TGTGCCAGCAGCCCTAGACAGGGTAATCAGCCCCAGCATTTT. It encodes CASSPRQGNQPQHF.

There are many counts of this clonotype. The chain couples TRBV7-2 to TRBJ2-5; D perhaps matches TRBD1 (6 bases). In germline, CDR1 is SGHTA, CDR2 FQGNSA. V was trimmed by 8 bases and J by 5 bases, leaving 15 bases between them. The CDR3 is 13 residues long. CDR3 sequence reads: CASGHREGETQYF. DNA for the CDR3: TGTGCCAGCGGGCACAGGGAAGGGGAGACCCAGTACTTC. Using reference TRBV7-2 and TRBJ2-5 for the parts outside the CDR3, the full variable domain is GAGVSQSPSNKVTEKGKDVELRCDPISGHTALYWYRQSLGQGLEFLIYFQGNSAPDKSGLPSDRFSAERTGGSVSTLTIQRTQQEDSAVYLCASGHREGETQYFGPGTRLLVL.

The table lists this clonotype with a few counts. The chain uses TRBV5-6 and TRBJ2-1; TRBD1 matches at 8 bases. The CDR3 is made up of 16 amino acids. V trimming: 4 bases; J trimming: 8 bases; junction bases outside the gene matches: 14. From germline, CDR1 is SGHDT and CDR2 YYEEEE. The CDR3 nucleotides read TGTGCCAGCAGCCCTCGGACAGGGAGTTTGATCCATGAGCAGTTCTTC. This sequence encodes CASSPRTGSLIHEQFF.

This clonotype has ten or more counts. The CDR3 DNA sequence: TGTGCCAGCAGTTTAGTGGCGCTAGCGGGAACCAAGATACAAGAGACCCAGTACTTC. It is translated as CASSLVALAGTKIQETQYF. The chain couples TRBV28 to TRBJ2-5, with 9 bases matching TRBD2. The V gene end was trimmed by 2 bases and the J gene end by 2 bases; junction bases not matched to a gene: 15. CDR3 length: 19 residues. In germline, CDR1 is MDHEN, CDR2 SYDVKM.

In this sample, this clonotype turned up many times. The chain combines TRBV7-8 with TRBJ2-5; 7 positions agree with TRBD2. The CDR3 contains 15 residues. Germline V gene data show CDR1 as SGHVS and CDR2 as FQNEAQ. V lost 5 bases, J lost 4 bases, and 10 bases stayed unmatched. CDR3 in DNA: TGTGCCAGCAGCCGGCCGCGCGGGGGAGGAGAGACCCAGTACTTC. It is translated as CASSRPRGGGETQYF.

Only a few counts were recorded for this clonotype. The V gene is TRBV7-2, the J gene TRBJ2-7; weak D call: TRBD1 (6 bases). Between the trimmed V and J ends, which lost 4 bases and 1 base, there was a span of 11 bases. CDR1 SGHTA and CDR2 FQGNSA come from the germline V gene. The CDR3 has 14 residues. CDR3 in DNA: TGTGCCAGCAGCTCTTATAGGGGGTCCTACGAGCAGTACTTC. Amino acid sequence: CASSSYRGSYEQYF.